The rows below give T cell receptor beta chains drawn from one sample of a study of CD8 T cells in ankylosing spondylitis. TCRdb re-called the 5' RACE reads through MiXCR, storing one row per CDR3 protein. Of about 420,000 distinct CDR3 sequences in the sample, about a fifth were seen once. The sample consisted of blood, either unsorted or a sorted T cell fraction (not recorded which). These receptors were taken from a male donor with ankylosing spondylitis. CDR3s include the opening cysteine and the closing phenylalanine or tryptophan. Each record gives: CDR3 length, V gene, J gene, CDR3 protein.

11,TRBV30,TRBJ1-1,CAWSVPTEAFF
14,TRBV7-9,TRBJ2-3,CASSLGAGTDTQYF
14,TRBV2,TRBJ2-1,CASTVLADYNEQFF
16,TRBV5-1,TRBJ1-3,CASSLDGRSSGNTIYF
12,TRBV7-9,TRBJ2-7,CASSLAMGQQYF
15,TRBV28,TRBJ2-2,CASSPRGSNTGELFF
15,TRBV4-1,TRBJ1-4,CASSHQQGTNEKLFF
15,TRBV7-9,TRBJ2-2,CASSLLAQNTGELFF
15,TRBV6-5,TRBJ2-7,CASSYNPGQRYEQYF
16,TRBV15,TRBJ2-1,CATSRAGAPAANEQFF
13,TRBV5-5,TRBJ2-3,CASTQIHTDTQYF
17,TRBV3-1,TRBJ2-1,CASSSRTRSPTYNEQFF
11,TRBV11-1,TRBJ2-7,CASSQFSEQYF
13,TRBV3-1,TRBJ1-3,CASSQESPNTIYF
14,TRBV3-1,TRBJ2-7,CASSLQGKTYEQYF
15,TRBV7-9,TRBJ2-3,CASSQTGDRTDTQYF
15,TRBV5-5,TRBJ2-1,CASSPLIFRYNEQFF
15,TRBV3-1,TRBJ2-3,CASSQTSGSTDTQYF
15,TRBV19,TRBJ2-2,CASSIVHLNTGELFF
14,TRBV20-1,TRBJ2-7,CSARGLSSSYEQYF